This TCR beta chain was sequenced for a study of Ad26.COV2.S vaccination and SARS-CoV-2 variants. Produced via immunoSEQ multiplex PCR; TCRdb's table is partial and in-frame only. The sample lists around 450,000 clones, about nine tenths seen once, with more than 10% in the top ten. In germline, CDR1 is KGHSH, CDR2 LQKENI. V gave up 8 bases and J gave up 5 bases; unmatched junction bases: 6. This CDR3 region has 13 residues. Described treatment: roughly 19 received Ad26.COV2.S at low or high dose, single or two shots; roughly five received placebo; per-sample allocation not given. The samples were gathered on day 63 after the first injection of vaccine or placebo.

Sequencing used peripheral blood, obtained in a trial of Ad26.COV2.S vaccine versus placebo. The receptor comes from a person aged 18-60 years who received the Ad26.COV2.S COVID-19 vaccine or a placebo. The chain couples TRBV18 to TRBJ1-5; 7 bases line up with TRBD1. CDR3: CASRRGQDQPQHF. For the CDR3, the DNA is TGTGCCAGCAGAAGGGGGCAGGATCAGCCCCAGCATTTT.